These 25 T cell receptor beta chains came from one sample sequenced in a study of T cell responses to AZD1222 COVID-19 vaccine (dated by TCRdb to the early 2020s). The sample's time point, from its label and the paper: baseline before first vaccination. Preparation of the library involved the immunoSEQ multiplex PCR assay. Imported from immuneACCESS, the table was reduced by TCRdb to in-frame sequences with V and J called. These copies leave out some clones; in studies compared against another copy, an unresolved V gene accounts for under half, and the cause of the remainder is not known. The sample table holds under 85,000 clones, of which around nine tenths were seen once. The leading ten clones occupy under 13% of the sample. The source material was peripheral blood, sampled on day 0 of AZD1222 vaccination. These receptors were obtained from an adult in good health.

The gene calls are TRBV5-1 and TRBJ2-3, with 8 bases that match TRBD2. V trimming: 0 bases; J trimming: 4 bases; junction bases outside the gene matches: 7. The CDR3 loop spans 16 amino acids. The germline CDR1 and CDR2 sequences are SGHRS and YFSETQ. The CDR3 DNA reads TGCGCCAGCAGCTTGGTTAGCGGGGAGGCCGCAGATACGCAGTATTTT. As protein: CASSLVSGEAADTQYF. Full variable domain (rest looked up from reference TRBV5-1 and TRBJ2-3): KAGVTQTPRYLIKTRGQQVTLSCSPISGHRSVSWYQQTPGQGLQFLFEYFSETQRNKGNFPGRFSGRQFSNSRSEMNVSTLELGDSALYLCASSLVSGEAADTQYFGPGTRLTVL.

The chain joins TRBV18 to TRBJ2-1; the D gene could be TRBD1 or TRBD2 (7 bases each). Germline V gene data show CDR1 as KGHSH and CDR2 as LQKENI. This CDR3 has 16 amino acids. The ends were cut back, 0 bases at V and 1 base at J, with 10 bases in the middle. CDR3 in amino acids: CASSPPQGGSYNEQFF. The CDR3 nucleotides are TGTGCCAGCTCACCACCTCAGGGGGGGTCCTACAATGAGCAGTTCTTC.

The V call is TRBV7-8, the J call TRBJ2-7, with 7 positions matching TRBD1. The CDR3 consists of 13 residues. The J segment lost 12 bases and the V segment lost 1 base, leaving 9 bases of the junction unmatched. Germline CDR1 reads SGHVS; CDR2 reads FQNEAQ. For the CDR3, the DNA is TGTGCCAGCAGCTTAGGGGACAGCATCCGCGGGTACTTC. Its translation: CASSLGDSIRGYF.

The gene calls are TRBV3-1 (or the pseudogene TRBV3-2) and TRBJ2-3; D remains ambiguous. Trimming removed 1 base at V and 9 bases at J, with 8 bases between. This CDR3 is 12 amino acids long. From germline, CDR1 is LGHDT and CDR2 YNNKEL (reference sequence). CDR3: CASSQGGGTQYF. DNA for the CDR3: TGTGCCAGCAGCCAAGGAGGCGGCACGCAGTATTTT.

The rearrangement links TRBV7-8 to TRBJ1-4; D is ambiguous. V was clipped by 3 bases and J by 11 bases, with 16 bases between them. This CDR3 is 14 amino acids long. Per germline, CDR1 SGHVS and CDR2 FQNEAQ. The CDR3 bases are TGTGCCAGCAGCTTTAGGTGGAGCGTGGGGAAACTGTTTTTT. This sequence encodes CASSFRWSVGKLFF. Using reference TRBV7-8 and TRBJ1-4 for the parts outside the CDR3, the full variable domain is GAGVSQSPRYKVAKRGQDVALRCDPISGHVSLFWYQQALGQGPEFLTYFQNEAQLDKSGLPSDRFFAERPEGSVSTLKIQRTQQEDSAVYLCASSFRWSVGKLFFGSGTQLSVL.

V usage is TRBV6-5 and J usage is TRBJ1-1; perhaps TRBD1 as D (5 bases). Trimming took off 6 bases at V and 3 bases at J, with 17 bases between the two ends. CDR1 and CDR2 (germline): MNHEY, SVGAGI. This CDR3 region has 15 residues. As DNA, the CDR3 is TGTGCCAGCAGGGTAGAAAGACAGTTCCACACTGAAGCTTTCTTT. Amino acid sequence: CASRVERQFHTEAFF.

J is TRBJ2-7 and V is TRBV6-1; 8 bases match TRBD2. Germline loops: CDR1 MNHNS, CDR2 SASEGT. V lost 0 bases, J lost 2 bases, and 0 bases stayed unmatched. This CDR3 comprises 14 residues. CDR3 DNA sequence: TGTGCCAGCAGTGAAGCGGGACTAGCCTACGAGCAGTACTTC. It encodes CASSEAGLAYEQYF.

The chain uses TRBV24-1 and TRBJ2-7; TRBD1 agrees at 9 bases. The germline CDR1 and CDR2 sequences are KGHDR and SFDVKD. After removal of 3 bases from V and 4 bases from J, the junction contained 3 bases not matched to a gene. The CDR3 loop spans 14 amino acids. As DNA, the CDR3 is TGTGCCACCAGTGATCCAGACAGGGGGTACGAGCAGTACTTC. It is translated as CATSDPDRGYEQYF.

CDR3 sequence: CASSQEGYEQYF. The DNA of the CDR3 is TGTGCCAGCAGCCAAGAAGGGTACGAGCAGTACTTC. The rearrangement uses TRBV14 and TRBJ2-7; D remains unclear. Trimming pared 0 bases from V and 4 bases from J, leaving 4 bases between. Germline values: CDR1 SGHDN, CDR2 FVKESK. There are 12 residues in the CDR3.

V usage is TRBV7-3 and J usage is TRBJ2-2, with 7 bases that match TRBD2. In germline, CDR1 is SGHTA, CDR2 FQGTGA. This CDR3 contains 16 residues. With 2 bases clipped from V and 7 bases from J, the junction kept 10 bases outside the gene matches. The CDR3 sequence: CASSLHGGSGDGELFF. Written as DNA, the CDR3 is TGTGCCAGCAGCTTACATGGCGGGAGTGGGGACGGGGAGCTGTTTTTT.

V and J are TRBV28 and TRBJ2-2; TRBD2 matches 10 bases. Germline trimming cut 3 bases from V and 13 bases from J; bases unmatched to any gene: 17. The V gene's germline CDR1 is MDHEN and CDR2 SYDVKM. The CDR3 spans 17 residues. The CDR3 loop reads CASSLGLASSKHRGLFF. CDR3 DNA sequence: TGTGCCAGCAGTTTGGGACTAGCGTCAAGTAAACACCGGGGGCTGTTTTTT.

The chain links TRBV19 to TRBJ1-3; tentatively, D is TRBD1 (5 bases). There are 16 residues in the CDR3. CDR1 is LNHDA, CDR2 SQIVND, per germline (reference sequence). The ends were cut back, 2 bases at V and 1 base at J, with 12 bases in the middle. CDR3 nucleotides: TGTGCCAGTAGTATACAAGGGGACTGGTCTGGAAACACCATATATTTT. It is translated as CASSIQGDWSGNTIYF.

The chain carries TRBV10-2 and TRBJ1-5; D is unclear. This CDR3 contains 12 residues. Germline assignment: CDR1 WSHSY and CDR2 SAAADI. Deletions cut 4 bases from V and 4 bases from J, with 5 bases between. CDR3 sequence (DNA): TGCGCCAGCAGTGGGTGGAATCAGCCCCAGCATTTT. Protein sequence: CASSGWNQPQHF.

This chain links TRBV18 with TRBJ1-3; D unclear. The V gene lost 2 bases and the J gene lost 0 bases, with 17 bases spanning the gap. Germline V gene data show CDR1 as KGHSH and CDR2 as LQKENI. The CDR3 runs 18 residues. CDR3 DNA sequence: TGTGCCAGCTCACCAGAATACTCGAAACGGAACTCTGGAAACACCATATATTTT. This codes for CASSPEYSKRNSGNTIYF.

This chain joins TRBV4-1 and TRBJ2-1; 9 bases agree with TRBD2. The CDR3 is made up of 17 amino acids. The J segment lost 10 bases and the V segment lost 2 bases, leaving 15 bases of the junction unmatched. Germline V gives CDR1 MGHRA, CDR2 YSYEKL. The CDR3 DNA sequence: TGCGCCAGCAGCCAATTCAGGCTAGCGGGGCGGGGAGGGGAGCAGTTCTTC. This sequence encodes CASSQFRLAGRGGEQFF.

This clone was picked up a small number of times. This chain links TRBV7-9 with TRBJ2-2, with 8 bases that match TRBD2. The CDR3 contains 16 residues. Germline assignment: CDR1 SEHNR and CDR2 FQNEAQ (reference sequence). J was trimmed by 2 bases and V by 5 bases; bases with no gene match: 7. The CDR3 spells CASSPGGGRNTGELFF. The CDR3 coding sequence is TGTGCCAGCAGCCCCGGGGGGGGCCGTAACACCGGGGAGCTGTTTTTT.

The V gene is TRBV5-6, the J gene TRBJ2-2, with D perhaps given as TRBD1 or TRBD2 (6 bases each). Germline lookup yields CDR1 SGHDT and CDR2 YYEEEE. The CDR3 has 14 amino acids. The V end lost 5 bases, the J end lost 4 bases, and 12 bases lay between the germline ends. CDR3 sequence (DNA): TGTGCCAGCAGGCCGAGGGGGGTCACCGGGGAGCTGTTTTTT. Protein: CASRPRGVTGELFF.

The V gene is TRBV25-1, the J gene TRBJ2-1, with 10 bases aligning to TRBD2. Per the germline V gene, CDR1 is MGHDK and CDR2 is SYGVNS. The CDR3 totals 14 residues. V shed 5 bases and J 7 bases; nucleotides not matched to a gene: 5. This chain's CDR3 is CASSLAGATNEQFF. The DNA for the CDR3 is TGTGCCAGCAGTCTAGCGGGGGCGACAAATGAGCAGTTCTTC.

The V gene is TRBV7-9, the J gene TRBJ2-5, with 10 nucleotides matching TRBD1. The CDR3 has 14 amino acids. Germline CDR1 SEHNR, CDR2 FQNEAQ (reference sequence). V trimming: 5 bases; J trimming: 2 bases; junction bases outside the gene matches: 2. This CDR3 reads CASSLDRGQETQYF. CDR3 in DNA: TGTGCCAGCAGCCTGGACAGGGGGCAAGAGACCCAGTACTTC.

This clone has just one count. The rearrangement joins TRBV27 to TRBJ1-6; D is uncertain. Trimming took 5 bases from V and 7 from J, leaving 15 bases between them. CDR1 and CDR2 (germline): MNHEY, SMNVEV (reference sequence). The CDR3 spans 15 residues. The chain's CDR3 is CASSPRAPRNSPLHF. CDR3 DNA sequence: TGTGCCAGCAGTCCGCGGGCCCCAAGGAATTCACCCCTCCACTTT.

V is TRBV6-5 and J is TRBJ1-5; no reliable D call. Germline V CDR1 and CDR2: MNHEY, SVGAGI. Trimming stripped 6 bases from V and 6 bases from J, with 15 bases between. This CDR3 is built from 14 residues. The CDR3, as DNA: TGTGCCAGCAGCCCCCGCACGGTTGCTCAGCCCCAGCATTTT. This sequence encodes CASSPRTVAQPQHF.

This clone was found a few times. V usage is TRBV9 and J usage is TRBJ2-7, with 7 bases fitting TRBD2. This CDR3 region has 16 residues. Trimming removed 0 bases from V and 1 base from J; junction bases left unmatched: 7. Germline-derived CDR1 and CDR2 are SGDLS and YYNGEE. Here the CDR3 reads CASSVVRGGGSYEQYV. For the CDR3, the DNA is TGTGCCAGCAGCGTAGTCCGCGGGGGAGGGTCCTACGAGCAGTACGTC.

CDR3 in amino acids: CASSDPGGEVEAFF. DNA for the CDR3: TGCGCCAGCAGCGATCCGGGAGGGGAAGTTGAAGCTTTCTTT. This sequence joins TRBV5-1 and TRBJ1-1; the D gene is possibly TRBD1 (5 bases). The CDR3 spans 14 residues. Germline loops: CDR1 SGHRS, CDR2 YFSETQ. The ends were cut back, 4 bases at V and 7 bases at J, with 17 bases in the middle.

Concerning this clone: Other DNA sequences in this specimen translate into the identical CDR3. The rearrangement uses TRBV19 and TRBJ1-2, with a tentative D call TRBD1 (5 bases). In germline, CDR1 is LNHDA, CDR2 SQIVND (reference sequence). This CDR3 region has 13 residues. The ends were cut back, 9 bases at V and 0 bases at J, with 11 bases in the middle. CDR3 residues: CASSPGANYGYTF. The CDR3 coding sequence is TGTGCCAGCTCCCCGGGGGCTAACTATGGCTACACCTTC.

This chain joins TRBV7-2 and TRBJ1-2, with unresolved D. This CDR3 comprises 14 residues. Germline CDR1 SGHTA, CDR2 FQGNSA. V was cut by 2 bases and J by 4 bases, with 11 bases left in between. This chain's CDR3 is CASSLLFIGYGYTF. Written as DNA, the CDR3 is TGTGCCAGCAGCTTACTGTTTATAGGCTATGGCTACACCTTC. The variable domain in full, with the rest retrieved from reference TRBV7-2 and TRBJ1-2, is GAGVSQSPSNKVTEKGKDVELRCDPISGHTALYWYRQSLGQGLEFLIYFQGNSAPDKSGLPSDRFSAERTGGSVSTLTIQRTQQEDSAVYLCASSLLFIGYGYTFGSGTRLTVV.